The 30 T cell receptor beta chains given below trace back to one sample, sequenced in a study of T cell responses to AZD1222 COVID-19 vaccine. The data were produced by immunoSEQ multiplex PCR, yet TCRdb's version contains in-frame clones alone and is incomplete. This repertoire shows roughly 140,000 clones, about nine tenths found once; its top ten account for approximately 4.5%. The sample here was peripheral blood, taken on day 0 of AZD1222 vaccination. The receptors derive from an adult in good health.

This clone was seen once. The V gene is TRBV30, the J gene TRBJ1-2, with TRBD1 matching 9 bases. V lost 3 bases to trimming and J lost 6 bases; unmatched junction nucleotides: 5. The CDR3 covers 13 residues. Germline V gene lookup returns CDR1 GTSNPN and CDR2 SVGIG (reference sequence). DNA of the CDR3: TGTGCCTGGAGGACAACAGGGGGCAATGGCTACACCTTC. Amino acid sequence: CAWRTTGGNGYTF.

The chain is built from TRBV2 and TRBJ2-3, with D unresolved. The V end lost 11 bases, the J end lost 2 bases, and 11 bases lay between the germline ends. This CDR3 is 12 amino acids long. CDR1 is SNHLY, CDR2 FYNNEI, per germline. The CDR3 reads CAGEQFTDTQYF. The CDR3 coding sequence is TGTGCCGGTGAACAATTCACAGATACGCAGTATTTT.

CDR3 coding DNA: TGTGCCAGCTCACCAATTCAGGTGGGATCTGCCGTAATGAACACTGAAGCTTTCTTT. Translating gives CASSPIQVGSAVMNTEAFF. The V gene is TRBV18, the J gene TRBJ1-1, with D hard to call. Germline-derived CDR1 and CDR2 are KGHSH and LQKENI. V lost 2 bases to trimming and J lost 0 bases, with 22 bases between them. This CDR3 has 19 residues.

DNA for the CDR3: TGTGCCAGCAGCTTGGAACAGGGGGATGGCTACACCTTC. It encodes CASSLEQGDGYTF. The gene calls are TRBV5-5 and TRBJ1-2, with 8 bases that match TRBD1. The ends lost 0 bases at V and 6 bases at J; junction bases unmatched: 1. The CDR3 is 13 residues long. The germline CDR1 and CDR2 sequences are SGHKS and YYEKEE (reference sequence).

The genes are TRBV18 and TRBJ2-3, with D possibly TRBD2 on 5 matching bases. The CDR3 spans 14 residues. Germline CDR1 reads KGHSH; CDR2 reads LQKENI. With 1 base removed from V and 5 bases from J, the gap between germline ends came to 10 bases. The CDR3, as DNA: TGTGCCAGCTCACCACAAGAGGGTCAAGATACGCAGTATTTT. Amino acids: CASSPQEGQDTQYF.

For the CDR3, the DNA is TGTGCCAGCAGCGGGCAAAGGGGGGGGAATCAGCCCCAGCATTTT. Amino acids: CASSGQRGGNQPQHF. The chain recombines TRBV7-2 with TRBJ1-5, with D possibly TRBD1 on 6 matching bases. This CDR3 spans 15 amino acids. Per the germline V gene, CDR1 is SGHTA and CDR2 is FQGNSA. V was pared by 5 bases and J by 4 bases, with 15 bases between. The entire variable domain, with the rest obtained from reference TRBV7-2 and TRBJ1-5, is as follows: GAGVSQSPSNKVTEKGKDVELRCDPISGHTALYWYRQSLGQGLEFLIYFQGNSAPDKSGLPSDRFSAERTGGSVSTLTIQRTQQEDSAVYLCASSGQRGGNQPQHFGDGTRLSIL.

The V gene is TRBV12-3 or TRBV12-4, the J gene TRBJ1-2; D is unclear. This CDR3 spans 12 amino acids. V lost 5 bases and J lost 2, with 6 bases in between. CDR3 sequence reads: CASSAQNYGYTF. CDR3 DNA: TGTGCCAGCAGTGCCCAAAACTATGGCTACACCTTC.

The chain links TRBV5-1 to TRBJ1-4; D is undetermined. V gave up 2 bases and J gave up 8 bases, with 13 bases separating them. CDR1 and CDR2 from the germline V gene are SGHRS and YFSETQ. The CDR3 is 14 amino acids. CDR3 residues: CASSFGNRKEKLFF. The CDR3 DNA reads as TGCGCCAGCAGCTTTGGCAATCGGAAGGAAAAACTGTTTTTT.

This chain joins TRBV7-2 and TRBJ1-2; D is perhaps TRBD1 (6 bases). The germline CDR1 and CDR2 sequences are SGHTA and FQGNSA. CDR3 length: 13 residues. Trimming removed 2 bases at V and 8 bases at J, with 12 bases between. CDR3 sequence: CASSLRGAVGYTF. The CDR3 DNA reads as TGTGCCAGCAGCTTAAGGGGGGCGGTGGGCTACACCTTC.

This clone was seen a few times. The genes are TRBV30 and TRBJ2-5; D is unresolved. Germline CDR1 reads GTSNPN; CDR2 reads SVGIG (reference sequence). Deletions cut 0 bases from V and 4 bases from J, with 6 bases between. The CDR3 sequence is 12 residues long. CDR3 in DNA: TGTGCCTGGAGTGTAATGGCAGAGACCCAGTACTTC. This sequence encodes CAWSVMAETQYF.

This chain links TRBV10-3 with TRBJ1-1; a weak D match, TRBD1 (6 bases). V was trimmed by 0 bases and J by 6 bases, leaving 14 bases between them. The CDR3 runs 15 residues. Germline V gives CDR1 ENHRY, CDR2 SYGVKD. The DNA of the CDR3 is TGTGCCATCAGTGAGTCGGGGGCAAGCCTCCCTGAAGCTTTCTTT. Its protein product is CAISESGASLPEAFF.

This chain joins TRBV21-1 and TRBJ2-3; the D call in the table, TRBD1, was not verified against the DNA. TRBV21-1 is a recognized pseudogene. The CDR3 sequence is 21 residues long. CDR3 amino acids: CASSICVGGQGMSTEEDTQYF. As DNA, the CDR3 is TGTGCCAGCAGCATATGTGTTGGGGGACAGGGTATGTCAACGGAGGAGGATACGCAGTATTTT.

The chain links TRBV27 to TRBJ1-6; a possible D gene is TRBD1 (5 bases). Germline V CDR1 and CDR2: MNHEY, SMNVEV (reference sequence). This CDR3 spans 14 amino acids. With 4 bases removed from V and 10 bases from J, the gap between germline ends came to 14 bases. CDR3: CASSYSGRGSPLHF. The CDR3 DNA follows: TGTGCCAGCAGTTATTCAGGGCGGGGATCACCCCTCCACTTT.

The CDR3 loop reads CASRGGLQAEAFF. In DNA, the CDR3 is TGTGCCAGCAGGGGAGGGTTACAGGCTGAAGCTTTCTTT. The V gene is TRBV27, the J gene TRBJ1-1, with D perhaps TRBD1 (5 bases). This CDR3 spans 13 amino acids. Germline loops: CDR1 MNHEY, CDR2 SMNVEV (reference sequence). V was clipped by 6 bases and J by 6 bases, with 14 bases between them.

In DNA, the CDR3 is TGCAGCGTTGAGACTCGGGGGGGGACTGAAGCTTTCTTT. Protein sequence: CSVETRGGTEAFF. V is TRBV29-1 and J is TRBJ1-1, with D perhaps TRBD1 (5 bases). CDR1 and CDR2 (germline): SQVTM, ANQGSEA. Trimming removed 3 bases from V and 5 bases from J, with 13 bases in between. The CDR3 extends over 13 amino acids.

J is TRBJ2-1 and V is TRBV7-9; tentatively, D is TRBD2 (7 bases). Germline V lookup: CDR1 SEHNR, CDR2 FQNEAQ (reference sequence). Trimming left V 1 base short and J 3 bases short, with 16 bases between. The CDR3 extends over 17 amino acids. For the CDR3, the DNA is TGTGCCAGCAGCTTAGACGGTGCGGGGGCAAACTACAATGAGCAGTTCTTC. This codes for CASSLDGAGANYNEQFF.

The rearrangement joins TRBV30 to TRBJ1-2, with D perhaps matching TRBD1 (5 bases). Germline values: CDR1 GTSNPN, CDR2 SVGIG (reference sequence). This CDR3 has 15 residues. The V gene lost 3 bases and the J gene lost 3 bases, with 17 bases spanning the gap. CDR3 sequence (DNA): TGTGCCTGGAGCGTCGGGGGAGGCGGCTACTATGGCTACACCTTC. As protein: CAWSVGGGGYYGYTF.

The CDR3 loop is CASSLNRGQGYGYTF. The CDR3 DNA is TGTGCCAGCAGCCTCAACAGGGGGCAAGGCTATGGCTACACCTTC. This sequence joins TRBV3-1 (or the pseudogene TRBV3-2) and TRBJ1-2; 9 bases align to TRBD1. J gave up 4 bases and V 4 bases, and 7 bases lay outside the gene matches. CDR1 and CDR2 from the germline V gene are LGHDT and YNNKEL (reference sequence). The CDR3 consists of 15 residues.

The V and J genes are TRBV19 and TRBJ2-1; 13 positions match TRBD2. V lost 6 bases and J lost 2; bases outside the gene matches: 4. This CDR3 has 16 residues. Germline V gene sequence: CDR1 LNHDA, CDR2 SQIVND (reference sequence). Written as DNA, the CDR3 is TGTGCCAGTAGAGGACTAGCGGGGGCACCCTACAATGAGCAGTTCTTC. Its protein product is CASRGLAGAPYNEQFF.

V is TRBV6-5 and J is TRBJ2-2, with a possible D match to TRBD1 (5 bases). The CDR3 is 14 amino acids. The germline gives CDR1 MNHEY, CDR2 SVGAGI. The germline V and J ends were trimmed by 7 bases and 3 bases, with 12 bases remaining between them. CDR3 sequence reads: CASKGRAYTGELFF. The CDR3, as DNA: TGTGCCAGCAAGGGCAGGGCGTACACCGGGGAGCTGTTTTTT.

The rearrangement links TRBV30 to TRBJ2-7; unclear D gene. In germline, CDR1 is GTSNPN, CDR2 SVGIG (reference sequence). V gave up 1 base and J gave up 3 bases, with 13 bases separating them. The CDR3 is 14 residues long. The CDR3 sequence: CAWSAVGQVYEQYF. CDR3 nucleotide sequence: TGTGCCTGGAGTGCTGTCGGGCAGGTCTACGAGCAGTACTTC.

This clone has just one count. The V gene is TRBV29-1, the J gene TRBJ1-1, with D unclear. Germline V gene sequence: CDR1 SQVTM, CDR2 ANQGSEA. The CDR3 runs 14 residues. Trimming left V 4 bases short and J 1 base short, with 13 bases between. Here the CDR3 DNA reads TGCAGCGTTGGAGGGAGAACAGCGAACACTGAAGCTTTCTTT. It codes for CSVGGRTANTEAFF.

This clone appeared a single time. The J gene is TRBJ2-3, the V gene TRBV10-1; no clear D. This CDR3 region has 16 residues. Looked up from germline, CDR1 is WNHNN and CDR2 is SYGVQD (reference sequence). V lost 0 bases and J 2 bases, leaving 12 bases between the germline ends. The CDR3 DNA reads as TGCGCCAGCAGTGAGTCTGACCCCAGTTTCACAGATACGCAGTATTTT. This sequence encodes CASSESDPSFTDTQYF.

The rearrangement links TRBV20-1 to TRBJ1-1; tentatively, D is TRBD1 (6 bases). This CDR3 is built from 16 residues. Germline assignment: CDR1 DFQATT and CDR2 SNEGSKA (reference sequence). The germline V and J ends were trimmed by 3 bases and 5 bases, with 22 bases remaining between them. This chain's CDR3 is CSASKTRGGGWTEAFF. CDR3 nucleotides: TGCAGTGCTAGTAAAACCAGGGGAGGAGGATGGACTGAAGCTTTCTTT.

As DNA, the CDR3 is TGTGCCAGCAGCCCCCTTAGGAAGCGGGAGCGCACCGGGGAGCTGTTTTTT. It specifies CASSPLRKRERTGELFF. This chain uses TRBV4-2 with TRBJ2-2; the match to TRBD2 covers 8 bases. Germline CDR1 is LGHNA and CDR2 is YNFKEQ. With 4 bases clipped from V and 4 bases from J, the junction kept 11 bases outside the gene matches. This CDR3 has 17 residues.

V is TRBV19 and J is TRBJ1-3, with a possible D match to TRBD1 (6 bases). Trimming pared 7 bases from V and 4 bases from J, leaving 29 bases between. There are 19 residues in the CDR3. Per the germline V gene, CDR1 is LNHDA and CDR2 is SQIVND (reference sequence). Here the CDR3 DNA reads TGTGCCAGTACCCACACCAACTTCCGGCTCAGGGGATCGGGAAACACCATATATTTT. It yields the protein CASTHTNFRLRGSGNTIYF.

The J gene is TRBJ1-3, the V gene TRBV4-1, with D possibly matching TRBD1 (6 bases). Between the trimmed V and J ends, which lost 1 base and 0 bases, there was a span of 10 bases. There are 16 residues in the CDR3. Germline-derived CDR1 and CDR2 are MGHRA and YSYEKL. CDR3: CASSQGQVSSGNTIYF. As DNA, the CDR3 is TGCGCCAGCAGCCAAGGACAGGTGAGCTCTGGAAACACCATATATTTT.

V gene TRBV3-1 (or the pseudogene TRBV3-2) combines with J gene TRBJ1-2; 12 nucleotides align to TRBD1. This CDR3 spans 13 amino acids. With 6 bases clipped from V and 7 bases from J, the junction kept 3 bases outside the gene matches. Germline V gives CDR1 LGHDT, CDR2 YNNKEL (reference sequence). Here the CDR3 reads CASSGTGGLGYTF. For the CDR3, the DNA is TGTGCCAGCAGTGGGACAGGGGGCCTTGGCTACACCTTC.

This clone was seen once. The chain carries TRBV19 and TRBJ2-3, with D possibly TRBD1 on 5 matching bases. Germline V gene lookup returns CDR1 LNHDA and CDR2 SQIVND (reference sequence). V was trimmed by 5 bases and J by 2 bases, leaving 11 bases between them. The CDR3 covers 14 residues. The CDR3 is CASSERQFTDTQYF. Written as DNA, the CDR3 is TGTGCCAGTAGTGAGAGACAGTTCACAGATACGCAGTATTTT.

This chain connects TRBV13 to TRBJ1-1, with 9 bases matching TRBD1. The CDR3 is 16 amino acids. V lost 0 bases, J lost 4 bases, and 6 bases stayed unmatched. CDR1 is PRHDT and CDR2 is FYEKMQ in the germline V gene (reference sequence). In DNA form, the CDR3 reads TGTGCCAGCAGCTTAGGCCGGACAGGGGCGGGCACTGAAGCTTTCTTT. Amino acid sequence: CASSLGRTGAGTEAFF.